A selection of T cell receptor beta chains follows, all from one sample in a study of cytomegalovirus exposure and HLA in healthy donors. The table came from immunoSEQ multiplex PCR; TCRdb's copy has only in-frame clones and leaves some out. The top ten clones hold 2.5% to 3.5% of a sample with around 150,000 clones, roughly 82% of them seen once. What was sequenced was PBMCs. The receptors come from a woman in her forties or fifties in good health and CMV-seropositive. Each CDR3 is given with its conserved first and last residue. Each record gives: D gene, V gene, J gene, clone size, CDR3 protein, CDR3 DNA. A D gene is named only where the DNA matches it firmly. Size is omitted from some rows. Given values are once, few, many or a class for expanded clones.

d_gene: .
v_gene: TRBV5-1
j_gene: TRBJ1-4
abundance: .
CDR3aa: CASSFFGSNEKLFF
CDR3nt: TGCGCCAGCAGCTTTTTCGGGAGTAATGAAAAACTGTTTTTT

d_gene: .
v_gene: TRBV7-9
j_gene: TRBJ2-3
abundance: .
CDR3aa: CASSQRRDTQYF
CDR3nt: TGTGCCAGCAGCCAGAGGAGGGATACGCAGTATTTT

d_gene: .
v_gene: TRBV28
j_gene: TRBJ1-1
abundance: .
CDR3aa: CAALGLNTEAFF
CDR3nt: TGTGCCGCCTTGGGCCTGAACACTGAAGCTTTCTTT

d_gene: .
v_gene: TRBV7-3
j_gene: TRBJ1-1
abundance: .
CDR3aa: CASSSRGSANTEAFF
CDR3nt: TGTGCCAGCAGCTCACGGGGGTCGGCGAACACTGAAGCTTTCTTT

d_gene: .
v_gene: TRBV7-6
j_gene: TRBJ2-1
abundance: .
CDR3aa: CASSLAGYFSEQFF
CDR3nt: TGTGCCAGCAGCTTGGCAGGGTACTTTAGTGAGCAGTTCTTC

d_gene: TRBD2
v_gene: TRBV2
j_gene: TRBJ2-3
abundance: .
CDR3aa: CASRKTSGGTVRTDTQYF
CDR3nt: TGTGCCAGCAGAAAGACTAGCGGGGGGACCGTGCGTACAGATACGCAGTATTTT

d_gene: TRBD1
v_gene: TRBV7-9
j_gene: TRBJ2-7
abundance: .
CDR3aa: CASSLASGQRPYEQYF
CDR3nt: TGTGCCAGCAGCTTAGCGTCGGGACAGCGACCCTACGAGCAGTACTTC

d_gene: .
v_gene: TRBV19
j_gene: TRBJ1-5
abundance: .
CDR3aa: CASSLQGNQPQHF
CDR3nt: TGTGCCAGTAGTCTTCAGGGAAATCAGCCCCAGCATTTT

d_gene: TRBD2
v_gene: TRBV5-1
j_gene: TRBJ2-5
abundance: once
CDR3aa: CASSLLGGETQYF
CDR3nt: TGCGCCAGCAGCTTGTTGGGGGGGGAGACCCAGTACTTC

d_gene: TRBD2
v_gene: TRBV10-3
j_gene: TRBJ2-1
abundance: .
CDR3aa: CAISVAGGLNEQFF
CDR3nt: TGTGCCATCAGTGTAGCGGGGGGGCTAAATGAGCAGTTCTTC

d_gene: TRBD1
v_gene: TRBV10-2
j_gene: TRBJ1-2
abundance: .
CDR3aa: CASSTGGGNVYGYTF
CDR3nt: TGCGCCAGCAGCACAGGGGGGGGAAACGTCTATGGCTACACCTTC

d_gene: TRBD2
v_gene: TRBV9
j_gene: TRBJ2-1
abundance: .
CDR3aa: CASSVFGGTYNEQFF
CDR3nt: TGTGCCAGCAGCGTATTCGGGGGGACCTACAATGAGCAGTTCTTC

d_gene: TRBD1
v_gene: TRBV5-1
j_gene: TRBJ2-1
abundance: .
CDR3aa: CASSLVGGENEQFF
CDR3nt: TGCGCCAGCAGCTTGGTAGGGGGCGAAAATGAGCAGTTCTTC

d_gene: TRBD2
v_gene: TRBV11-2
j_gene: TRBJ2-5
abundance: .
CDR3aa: CASGSAGVLIGTQYF
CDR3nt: TGTGCCAGCGGATCCGCGGGGGTCCTTATAGGGACCCAGTACTTC

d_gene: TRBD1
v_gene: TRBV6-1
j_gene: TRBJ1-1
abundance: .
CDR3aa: CASGTALMNTEAFF
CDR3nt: TGTGCCAGCGGGACAGCCTTAATGAACACTGAAGCTTTCTTT